The present T cell receptor beta chain was sequenced within a study of blood T cell repertoires in COVID-19. Only in-frame clones appear in the TCRdb table, and some are missing; sequencing was by immunoSEQ multiplex PCR. The top ten hold around 1.1% of the sample, which has hundreds of thousands of clones, 85% to 90% seen once. Individuals drawn from about two dozen US areas were about 18 to 89 years old. Donors were grouped by their self-reported clinical history. Germline lookup yields CDR1 PRHDT and CDR2 FYEKMQ (reference sequence). Trimming left V 5 bases short and J 7 bases short, with 15 bases between. The CDR3 is made up of 15 amino acids.

The sequenced sample was PBMCs or T cells enriched from blood (not recorded which). This receptor was taken from a man younger than 40 who had recovered from COVID-19. This sequence joins TRBV13 and TRBJ1-6; D is perhaps TRBD1 (6 bases). CDR3 residues: CASSAKQGWNSPLHF. The CDR3, as DNA: TGTGCCAGCAGCGCAAAACAGGGTTGGAATTCACCCCTCCACTTT.